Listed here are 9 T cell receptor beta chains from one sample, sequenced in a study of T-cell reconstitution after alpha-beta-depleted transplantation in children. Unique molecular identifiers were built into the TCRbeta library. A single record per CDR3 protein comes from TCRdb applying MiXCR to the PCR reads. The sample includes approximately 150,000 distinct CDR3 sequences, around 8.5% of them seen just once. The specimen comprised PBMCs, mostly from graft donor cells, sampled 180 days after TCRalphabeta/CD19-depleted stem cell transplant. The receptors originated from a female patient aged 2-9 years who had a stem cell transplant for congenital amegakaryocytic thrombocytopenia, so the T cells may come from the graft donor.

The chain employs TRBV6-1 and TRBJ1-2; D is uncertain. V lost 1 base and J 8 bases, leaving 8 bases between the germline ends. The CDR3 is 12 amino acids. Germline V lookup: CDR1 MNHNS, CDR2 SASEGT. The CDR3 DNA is TGTGCCAGCAGTGAAGAAGTCAAGGGCTACACCTTC. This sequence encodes CASSEEVKGYTF.

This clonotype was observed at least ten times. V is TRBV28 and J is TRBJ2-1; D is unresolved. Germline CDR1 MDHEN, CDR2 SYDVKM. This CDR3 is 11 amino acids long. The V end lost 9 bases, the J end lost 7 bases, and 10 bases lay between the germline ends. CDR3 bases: TGTGCCAGTAATGAGAAAAATGAGCAGTTCTTC. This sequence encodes CASNEKNEQFF.

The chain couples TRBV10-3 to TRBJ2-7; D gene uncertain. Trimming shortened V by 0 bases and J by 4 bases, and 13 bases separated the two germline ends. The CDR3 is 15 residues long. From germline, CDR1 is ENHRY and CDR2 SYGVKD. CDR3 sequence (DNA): TGTGCCATCAGTGAGTCGGGGAAAATAGAGTACGAGCAGTACTTC. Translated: CAISESGKIEYEQYF.

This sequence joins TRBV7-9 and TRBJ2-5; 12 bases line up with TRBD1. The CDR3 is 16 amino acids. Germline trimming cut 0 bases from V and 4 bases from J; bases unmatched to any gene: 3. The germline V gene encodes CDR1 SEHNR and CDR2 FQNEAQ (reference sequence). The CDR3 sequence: CASSLAGTGGRETQYF. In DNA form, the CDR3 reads TGTGCCAGCAGCTTAGCCGGGACAGGGGGCCGAGAGACCCAGTACTTC.

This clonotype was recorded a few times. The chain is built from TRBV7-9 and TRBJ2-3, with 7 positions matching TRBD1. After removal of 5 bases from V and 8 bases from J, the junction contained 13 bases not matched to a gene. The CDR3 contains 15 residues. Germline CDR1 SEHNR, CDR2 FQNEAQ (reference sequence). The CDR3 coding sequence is TGTGCCAGCAGCCCTCCCGGGACAGACCAGAGTACGCAGTATTTT. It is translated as CASSPPGTDQSTQYF. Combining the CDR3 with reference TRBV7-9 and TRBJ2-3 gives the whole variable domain DTGVSQNPRHKITKRGQNVTFRCDPISEHNRLYWYRQTLGQGPEFLTYFQNEAQLEKSRLLSDRFSAERPKGSFSTLEIQRTEQGDSAMYLCASSPPGTDQSTQYFGPGTRLTVL.

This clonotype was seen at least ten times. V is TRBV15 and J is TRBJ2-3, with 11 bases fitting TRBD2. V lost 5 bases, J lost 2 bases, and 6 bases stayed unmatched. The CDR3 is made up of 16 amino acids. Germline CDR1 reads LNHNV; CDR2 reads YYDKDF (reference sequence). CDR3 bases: TGTGCCACCAGCGGAGGGACTAGCGGATTCACAGATACGCAGTATTTT. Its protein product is CATSGGTSGFTDTQYF.

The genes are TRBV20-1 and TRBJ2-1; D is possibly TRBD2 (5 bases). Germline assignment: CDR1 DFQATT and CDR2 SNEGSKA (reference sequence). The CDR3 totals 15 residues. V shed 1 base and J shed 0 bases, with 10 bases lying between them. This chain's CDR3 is CSARGSASSYNEQFF. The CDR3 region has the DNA TGCAGTGCTAGAGGTAGCGCTAGCTCCTACAATGAGCAGTTCTTC.

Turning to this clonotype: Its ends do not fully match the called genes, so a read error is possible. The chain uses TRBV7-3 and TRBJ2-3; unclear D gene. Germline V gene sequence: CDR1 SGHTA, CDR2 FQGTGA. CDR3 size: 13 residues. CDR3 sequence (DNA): TGTGGCAGCAGCTCCAAAGGAACAGATACGCAGTATTTT. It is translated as CGSSSKGTDTQYF.

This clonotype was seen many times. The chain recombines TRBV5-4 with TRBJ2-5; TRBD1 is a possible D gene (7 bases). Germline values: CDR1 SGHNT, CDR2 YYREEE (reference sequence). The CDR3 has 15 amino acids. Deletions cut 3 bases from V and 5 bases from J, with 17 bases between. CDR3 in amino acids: CASSSQGTRGETQYF. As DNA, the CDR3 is TGTGCCAGCAGCTCACAGGGGACGCGGGGCGAGACCCAGTACTTC.